This is a list of T cell receptor beta chains from one sample in a study of beta chain features in type 1 diabetes. Only in-frame clones appear in the TCRdb table, and some are missing; sequencing was by immunoSEQ multiplex PCR. The sample holds under 300,000 clones, about 23% seen once. Sample: naive CD4+ T cells from blood. These receptors originate from a woman aged 25 to 39 with type 1 diabetes. Each CDR3 is given with its conserved first and last residue. The D gene is left open where the match is weak. Clone size, where shown, is once, few, many, or a class for clones that have expanded.

J gene,D gene,V gene,clone size,CDR3 protein,CDR3 DNA
TRBJ2-7,TRBD2,TRBV19,few,CASSIASGRYEQYF,TGTGCCAGTAGTATAGCTAGCGGCAGGTACGAGCAGTACTTC
TRBJ2-7,TRBD2,TRBV15,-,CATSSIATSGAGEQYF,TGTGCCACCAGCAGCATTGCAACTAGCGGAGCCGGAGAGCAGTACTTC
TRBJ2-5,-,TRBV9,-,CASSVGRQYQETQYF,TGTGCCAGCAGCGTAGGGAGACAGTACCAAGAGACCCAGTACTTC
TRBJ2-7,-,TRBV18,-,CASSPPGGYEQYF,TGTGCCAGCTCACCACCGGGGGGCTACGAGCAGTACTTC
TRBJ2-6,-,TRBV18,-,CASSPYTDSGANVLTF,TGTGCCAGCTCACCCTATACAGATTCTGGGGCCAACGTCCTGACTTTC
TRBJ2-7,-,TRBV21-1,-,CATGDRSSYEQYF,TGTGCCACAGGGGACAGGAGCTCCTACGAGCAGTACTTC
TRBJ2-7,-,TRBV6-5,-,CASSYSPGTYEQYF,TGTGCCAGCAGTTACTCGCCAGGTACCTACGAGCAGTACTTC
TRBJ2-3,-,TRBV7-9,-,CASEPDTQYF,TGTGCCAGCGAGCCAGATACGCAGTATTTT
TRBJ2-7,TRBD2,TRBV6-6,-,CASSPGGLEQYF,TGTGCCAGCAGCCCGGGGGGTCTCGAGCAGTACTTC
TRBJ1-4,TRBD1,TRBV4-1,-,CASSQRQGLIELFF,TGCGCCAGCAGCCAAAGACAGGGCCTGATCGAACTGTTTTTT
TRBJ2-1,-,TRBV5-4,few,CASSPRTATDNEQFF,TGTGCCAGCAGCCCAAGGACTGCGACGGACAATGAGCAGTTCTTC
TRBJ1-4,-,TRBV4-1,-,CASSPGTTTNEKLFF,TGCGCCAGCAGCCCAGGGACAACAACTAATGAAAAACTGTTTTTT
TRBJ2-6,-,TRBV27,-,CASTSQGAGANVLTF,TGTGCCAGCACCTCACAGGGTGCTGGGGCCAACGTCCTGACTTTC
TRBJ2-1,-,TRBV19,few,CASSMRLSSSYNEQFF,TGTGCCAGTAGTATGAGACTGTCTAGCTCCTACAATGAGCAGTTCTTC
TRBJ1-1,-,TRBV29-1,few,CSVEVRRTANTEAFF,TGCAGCGTAGAGGTCCGAAGGACAGCTAACACTGAAGCTTTCTTT
TRBJ1-4,-,TRBV15,-,CATSREKQGYEKLFF,TGTGCCACCAGCAGGGAAAAACAGGGATATGAAAAACTGTTTTTT
TRBJ1-2,TRBD1,TRBV7-9,-,CASSFLDRGDGYTF,TGTGCCAGCAGCTTTTTGGACAGGGGAGATGGCTACACCTTC
TRBJ2-3,TRBD2,TRBV9,-,CASSDRSGRAADTQYF,TGTGCCAGCAGCGATAGAAGCGGGAGGGCCGCAGATACGCAGTATTTT
TRBJ2-1,TRBD2,TRBV7-3,few,CASSPGLAGYNEQFF,TGTGCCAGCAGCCCCGGACTAGCGGGATACAATGAGCAGTTCTTC
TRBJ2-7,TRBD1,TRBV2,-,CASSVGTASYEQYF,TGTGCCAGCAGTGTCGGGACAGCCTCCTACGAGCAGTACTTC
TRBJ2-5,TRBD1,TRBV9,few,CASSYHSGTGGMEETQYF,TGTGCCAGCAGTTACCACTCCGGGACAGGGGGCATGGAAGAGACCCAGTACTTC
TRBJ2-1,-,TRBV7-9,-,CASSLVASFHEQFF,TGTGCCAGCAGCTTAGTGGCTAGCTTCCATGAGCAGTTCTTC
TRBJ2-2,TRBD1,TRBV30,few,CAWVTGEAGELFF,TGTGCCTGGGTAACAGGGGAAGCCGGGGAGCTGTTTTTT
TRBJ2-3,-,TRBV18,-,CASSPQTRTDTQYF,TGTGCCAGCTCACCACAGACTAGAACAGATACGCAGTATTTT
TRBJ2-1,-,TRBV7-9,-,CASSLPPQGTFF,TGTGCCAGCAGCTTACCCCCACAGGGTACGTTCTTC
TRBJ1-2,TRBD1,TRBV30,few,CAWSVRTGQGGYTF,TGTGCCTGGAGTGTCCGGACAGGGCAAGGGGGCTACACCTTC